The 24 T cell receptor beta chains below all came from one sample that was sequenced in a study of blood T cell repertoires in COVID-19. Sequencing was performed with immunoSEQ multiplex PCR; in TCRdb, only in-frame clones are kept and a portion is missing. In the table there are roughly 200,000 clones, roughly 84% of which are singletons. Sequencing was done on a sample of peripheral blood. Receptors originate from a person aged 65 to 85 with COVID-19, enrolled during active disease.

Here the CDR3 DNA reads TGTGCCAGCAGTGAAGAGAACAGGTTCTTTGAAAAACTGTTTTTT. It translates to CASSEENRFFEKLFF. The chain combines TRBV2 with TRBJ1-4; D possibly corresponds to TRBD1 (5 bases). The V and J ends lost 1 base and 7 bases respectively, with 13 bases between them. Germline V gives CDR1 SNHLY, CDR2 FYNNEI. The CDR3 extends over 15 amino acids.

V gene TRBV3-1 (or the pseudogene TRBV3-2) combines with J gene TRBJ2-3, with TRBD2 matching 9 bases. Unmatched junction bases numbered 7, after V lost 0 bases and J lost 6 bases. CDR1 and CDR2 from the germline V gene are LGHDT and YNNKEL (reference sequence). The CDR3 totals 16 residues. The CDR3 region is CASSQDHRAGGDTQYF. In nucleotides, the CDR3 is TGTGCCAGCAGCCAAGATCACAGGGCGGGAGGGGATACGCAGTATTTT.

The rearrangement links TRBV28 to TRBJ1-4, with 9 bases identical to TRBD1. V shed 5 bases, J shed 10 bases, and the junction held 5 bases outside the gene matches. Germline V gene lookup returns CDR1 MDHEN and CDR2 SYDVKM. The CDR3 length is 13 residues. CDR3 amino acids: CASSTGGRRKLFF. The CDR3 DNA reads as TGTGCCAGCAGTACAGGGGGCCGCAGAAAACTGTTTTTT.

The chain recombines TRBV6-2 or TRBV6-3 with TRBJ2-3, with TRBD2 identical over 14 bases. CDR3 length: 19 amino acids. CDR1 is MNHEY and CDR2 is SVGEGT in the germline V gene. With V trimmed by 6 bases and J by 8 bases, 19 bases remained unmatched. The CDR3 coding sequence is TGTGCCAGCAGCCACGTCGCCCCGACTAGCGGGGGGGCGAGGGGTACGCAGTATTTT. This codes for CASSHVAPTSGGARGTQYF.

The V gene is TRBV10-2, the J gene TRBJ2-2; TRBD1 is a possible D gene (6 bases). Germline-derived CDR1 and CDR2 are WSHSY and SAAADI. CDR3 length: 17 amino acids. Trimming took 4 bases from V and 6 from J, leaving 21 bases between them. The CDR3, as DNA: TGCGCCAGCAGTGGGGGGCCCAATAATCTGAGGGCCGGGGAGCTGTTTTTT. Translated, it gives CASSGGPNNLRAGELFF.

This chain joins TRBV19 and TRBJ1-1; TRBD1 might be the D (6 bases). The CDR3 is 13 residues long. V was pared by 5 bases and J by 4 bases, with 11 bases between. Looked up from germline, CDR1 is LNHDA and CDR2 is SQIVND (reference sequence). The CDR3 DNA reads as TGTGCCAGTAGTGCTCAAGGGGGCACTGAAGCTTTCTTT. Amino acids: CASSAQGGTEAFF.

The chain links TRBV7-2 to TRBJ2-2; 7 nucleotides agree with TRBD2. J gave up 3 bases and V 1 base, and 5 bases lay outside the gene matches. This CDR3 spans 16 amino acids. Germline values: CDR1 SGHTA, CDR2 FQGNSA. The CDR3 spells CASSLVAGVDTGELFF. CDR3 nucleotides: TGTGCCAGCAGCTTAGTTGCGGGGGTGGACACCGGGGAGCTGTTTTTT.

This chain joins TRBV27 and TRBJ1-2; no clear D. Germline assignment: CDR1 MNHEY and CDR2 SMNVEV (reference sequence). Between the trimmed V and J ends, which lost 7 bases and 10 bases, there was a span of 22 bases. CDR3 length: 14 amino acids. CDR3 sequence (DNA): TGTGCCAGCAAAGCGACGGGCGGGAGCTTCGCCTACACCTTC. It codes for CASKATGGSFAYTF.

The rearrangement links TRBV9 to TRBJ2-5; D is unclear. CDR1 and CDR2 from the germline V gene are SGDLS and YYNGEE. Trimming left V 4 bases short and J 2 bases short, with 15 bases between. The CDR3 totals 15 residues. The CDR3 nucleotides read TGTGCCAGCAGCCCTAGTCCCGTTCCTCAAGAGACCCAGTACTTC. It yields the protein CASSPSPVPQETQYF.

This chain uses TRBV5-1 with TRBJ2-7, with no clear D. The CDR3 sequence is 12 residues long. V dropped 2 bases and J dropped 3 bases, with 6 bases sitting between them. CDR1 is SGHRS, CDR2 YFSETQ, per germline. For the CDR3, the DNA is TGCGCCAGCAGCTTAACAGACTACGAGCAGTACTTC. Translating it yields CASSLTDYEQYF.

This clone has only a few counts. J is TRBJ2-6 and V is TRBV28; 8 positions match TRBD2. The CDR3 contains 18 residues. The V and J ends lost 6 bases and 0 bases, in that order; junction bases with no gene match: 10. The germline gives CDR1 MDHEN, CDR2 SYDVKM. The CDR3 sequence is CASSQPGLGGSGANVLTF. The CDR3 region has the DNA TGTGCCAGCAGCCAACCGGGACTAGGCGGCTCTGGGGCCAACGTCCTGACTTTC.

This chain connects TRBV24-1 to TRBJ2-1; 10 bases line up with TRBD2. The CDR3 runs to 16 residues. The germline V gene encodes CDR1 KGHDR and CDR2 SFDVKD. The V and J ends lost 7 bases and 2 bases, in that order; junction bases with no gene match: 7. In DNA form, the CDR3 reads TGTGCCACCAGCAAGGCGGGGACTAGCGCCTACAATGAGCAGTTCTTC. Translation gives CATSKAGTSAYNEQFF.

CDR3 sequence: CASSSRTGTGGFYGYTF. Written as DNA, the CDR3 is TGTGCCAGCAGTTCAAGGACCGGGACAGGGGGTTTCTATGGCTACACCTTC. The chain joins TRBV27 to TRBJ1-2; 11 bases map to TRBD1. The length of the CDR3 is 17 residues. Trimming cost V 4 bases and J 4 bases; bases outside gene matches: 11. Germline V lookup: CDR1 MNHEY, CDR2 SMNVEV (reference sequence).

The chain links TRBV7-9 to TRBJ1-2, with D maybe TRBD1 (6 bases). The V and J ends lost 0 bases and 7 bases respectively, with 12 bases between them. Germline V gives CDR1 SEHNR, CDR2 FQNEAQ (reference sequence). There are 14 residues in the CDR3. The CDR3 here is CASSLANRVPGYTF. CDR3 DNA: TGTGCCAGCAGCTTAGCTAACAGGGTACCTGGCTACACCTTC. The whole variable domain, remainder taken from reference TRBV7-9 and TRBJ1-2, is DTGVSQNPRHKITKRGQNVTFRCDPISEHNRLYWYRQTLGQGPEFLTYFQNEAQLEKSRLLSDRFSAERPKGSFSTLEIQRTEQGDSAMYLCASSLANRVPGYTFGSGTRLTVV.

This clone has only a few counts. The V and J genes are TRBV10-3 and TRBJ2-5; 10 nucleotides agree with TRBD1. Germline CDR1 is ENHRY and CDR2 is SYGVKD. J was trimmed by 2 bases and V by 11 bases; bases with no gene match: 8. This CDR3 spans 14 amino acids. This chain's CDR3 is CAAGQGGAQETQYF. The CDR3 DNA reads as TGTGCCGCTGGACAGGGGGGCGCTCAAGAGACCCAGTACTTC.

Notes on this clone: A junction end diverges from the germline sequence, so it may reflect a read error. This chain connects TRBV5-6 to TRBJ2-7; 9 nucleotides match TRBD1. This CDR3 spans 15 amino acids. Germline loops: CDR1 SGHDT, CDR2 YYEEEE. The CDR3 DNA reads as TGTGCCAGCAGCCCAACAGGGGGCGCCTCCCACGAGCAGTACTTC. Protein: CASSPTGGASHEQYF. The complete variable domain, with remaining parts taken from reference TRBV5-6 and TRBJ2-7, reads DAGVTQSPTHLIKTRGQQVTLRCSPKSGHDTVSWYQQALGQGPQFIFQYYEEEERQRGNFPDRFSGHQFPNYSSELNVNALLLGDSALYLCASSPTGGASHEQYFGPGTRLTVT.

The CDR3 is CASSIPGGRPEAFF. CDR3 DNA sequence: TGTGCCAGTAGTATTCCAGGAGGGCGTCCTGAAGCTTTCTTT. This chain uses TRBV19 with TRBJ1-1; D gene unclear. The CDR3 has 14 residues. V lost 3 bases and J 6 bases, leaving 14 bases between the germline ends. Per the germline V gene, CDR1 is LNHDA and CDR2 is SQIVND (reference sequence). Full variable domain (rest looked up from reference TRBV19 and TRBJ1-1): DGGITQSPKYLFRKEGQNVTLSCEQNLNHDAMYWYRQDPGQGLRLIYYSQIVNDFQKGDIAEGYSVSREKKESFPLTVTSAQKNPTAFYLCASSIPGGRPEAFFGQGTRLTVV.

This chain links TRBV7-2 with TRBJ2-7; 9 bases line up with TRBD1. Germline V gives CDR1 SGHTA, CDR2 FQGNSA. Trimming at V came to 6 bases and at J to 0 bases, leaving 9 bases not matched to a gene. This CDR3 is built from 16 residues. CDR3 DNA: TGTGCCAGCAGTCCCCGACAGGGGGGGAGCTCCTACGAGCAGTACTTC. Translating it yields CASSPRQGGSSYEQYF.

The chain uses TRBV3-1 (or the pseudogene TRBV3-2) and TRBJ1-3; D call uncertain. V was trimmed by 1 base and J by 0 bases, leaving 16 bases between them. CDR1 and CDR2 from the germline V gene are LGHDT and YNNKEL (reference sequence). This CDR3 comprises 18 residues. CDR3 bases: TGTGCCAGCAGCCAAGGAATTCGAATTGACATCTCTGGAAACACCATATATTTT. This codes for CASSQGIRIDISGNTIYF.

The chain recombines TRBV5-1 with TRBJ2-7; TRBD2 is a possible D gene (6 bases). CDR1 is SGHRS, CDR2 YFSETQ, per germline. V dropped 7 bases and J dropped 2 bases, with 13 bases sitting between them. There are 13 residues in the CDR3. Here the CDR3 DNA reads TGCGCCAGCGCTCCGGGGAGGCCCTACGAGCAGTACTTC. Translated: CASAPGRPYEQYF.

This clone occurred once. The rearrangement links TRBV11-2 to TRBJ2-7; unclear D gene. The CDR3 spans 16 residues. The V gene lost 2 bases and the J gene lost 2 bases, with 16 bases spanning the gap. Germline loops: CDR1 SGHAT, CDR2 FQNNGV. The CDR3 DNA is TGTGCCAGCAGCTTAATAATCCCCCGTTCCCCCTACGAGCAGTACTTC. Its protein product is CASSLIIPRSPYEQYF.

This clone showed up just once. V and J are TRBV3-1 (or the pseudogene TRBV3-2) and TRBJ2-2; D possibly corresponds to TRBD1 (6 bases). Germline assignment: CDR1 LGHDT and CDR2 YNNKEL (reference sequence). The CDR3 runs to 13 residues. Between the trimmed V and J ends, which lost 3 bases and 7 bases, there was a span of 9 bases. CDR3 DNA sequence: TGTGCCAGCAGCCACCAGGGGATCGGGGAGCTGTTTTTT. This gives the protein CASSHQGIGELFF.

CDR3 loop: CASSYSTGVVYEQYF. In nucleotides, the CDR3 is TGTGCCAGCAGTTACTCTACAGGGGTCGTGTACGAGCAGTACTTC. The chain links TRBV6-5 to TRBJ2-7; 7 bases line up with TRBD1. Germline loops: CDR1 MNHEY, CDR2 SVGAGI. The trim removed 0 bases at V and 4 bases at J, leaving 6 bases unmatched. The CDR3 spans 15 residues.

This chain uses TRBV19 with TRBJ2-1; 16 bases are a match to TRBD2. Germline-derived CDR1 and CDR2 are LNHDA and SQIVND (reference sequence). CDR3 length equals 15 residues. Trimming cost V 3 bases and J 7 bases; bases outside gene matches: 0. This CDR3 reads CASSMGLAGGNEQFF. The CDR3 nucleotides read TGTGCCAGTAGTATGGGACTAGCGGGGGGGAATGAGCAGTTCTTC. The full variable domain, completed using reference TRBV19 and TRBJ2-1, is DGGITQSPKYLFRKEGQNVTLSCEQNLNHDAMYWYRQDPGQGLRLIYYSQIVNDFQKGDIAEGYSVSREKKESFPLTVTSAQKNPTAFYLCASSMGLAGGNEQFFGPGTRLTVL.